The TCR beta chain described here comes from a study of CD4+ T cells in melanoma. TCRdb keeps only in-frame clones here, not all; method: immunoSEQ multiplex PCR. The repertoire holds 20,000 to 25,000 clones, with roughly 80% as singletons. Study-level results: Diverse differentiation states were reported for melanoma neoantigen-specific CD4+ T cells. A reported correlation linked neoantigen-specific CD4+ T cells to CD8+, macrophage and B cell function.

This clone was recorded a few times. The antigen is not known. Material for sequencing was cells from a culture (not recorded whether cultured in vitro). This clonotype originated in a human donor with melanoma.

The CDR3 nucleotides are TGTGCCAGCAGTGCCGACTCAGGGAGAAGAGGGGAGCAGTACTTC. As protein: CASSADSGRRGEQYF. The chain joins TRBV2 to TRBJ2-7; possibly TRBD1 or TRBD2 for D (5 bases each). The germline CDR1 and CDR2 sequences are SNHLY and FYNNEI. This CDR3 spans 15 amino acids. Trimming removed 4 bases from V and 7 bases from J, with 20 bases in between.